This T cell receptor (beta chain) is drawn from a study of T-cell reconstitution after alpha-beta-depleted transplantation in children. This sample's TCRbeta library carried unique molecular identifier barcodes. TCRdb reprocessed the PCR reads with MiXCR, giving one entry per CDR3 protein. The sample holds about 610,000 distinct CDR3 sequences; about 10% are singletons and the top ten take about 4.3%. Germline trimming cut 6 bases from V and 2 bases from J; bases unmatched to any gene: 8. Per germline, CDR1 SQVTM and CDR2 ANQGSEA. This CDR3 has 15 amino acids. This clonotype was observed a handful of times.

Source: PBMCs from the stem cell graft donor, taken from the stem cell graft. The V and J genes are TRBV29-1 and TRBJ2-1; 9 positions agree with TRBD2. The TCR originated in a human donor who donated a stem cell graft to a child with acute myeloid leukemia. As DNA, the CDR3 is TGCAGCGTCGCCAGTATAGCGGGAGCCTACAATGAGCAGTTCTTC. Its translation is CSVASIAGAYNEQFF.